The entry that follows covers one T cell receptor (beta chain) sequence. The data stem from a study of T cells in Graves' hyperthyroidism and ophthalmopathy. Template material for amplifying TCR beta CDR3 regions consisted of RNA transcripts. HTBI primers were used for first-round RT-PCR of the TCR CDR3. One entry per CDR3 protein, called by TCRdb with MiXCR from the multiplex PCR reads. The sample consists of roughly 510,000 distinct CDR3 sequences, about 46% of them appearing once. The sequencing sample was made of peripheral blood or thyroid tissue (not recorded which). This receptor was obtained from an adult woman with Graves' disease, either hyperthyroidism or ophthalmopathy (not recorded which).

In nucleotides, the CDR3 is TGCGCCAGCAGCTTGTTAGCGGGACCCGAATATGGCTACACCTTC. This codes for CASSLLAGPEYGYTF. The gene calls are TRBV5-1 and TRBJ1-2, with a weak D call TRBD1 (5 bases). The CDR3 is made up of 15 amino acids. Trimming left V 1 base short and J 5 bases short, with 15 bases between. Germline V gene sequence: CDR1 SGHRS, CDR2 YFSETQ. The whole variable domain, filled in from reference TRBV5-1 and TRBJ1-2, reads KAGVTQTPRYLIKTRGQQVTLSCSPISGHRSVSWYQQTPGQGLQFLFEYFSETQRNKGNFPGRFSGRQFSNSRSEMNVSTLELGDSALYLCASSLLAGPEYGYTFGSGTRLTVV.